These 32 T cell receptor beta chains came from one sample sequenced in a study of T cells after somatic rescue of genetic block. Measured with immunoSEQ multiplex PCR; TCRdb has only the in-frame clones, and not every one. The sample lists 55,000 to 75,000 clones, roughly 90% occurring once. Sequencing was carried out using peripheral blood mononuclear cells (PBMCs). The receptor source for this set is a man in his forties or fifties.

V usage is TRBV11-3 and J usage is TRBJ2-2; D possibly corresponds to TRBD2 (6 bases). Germline loops: CDR1 SGHNT, CDR2 YENEEA. This CDR3 is built from 14 residues. V was trimmed by 5 bases and J by 6 bases, leaving 13 bases between them. The CDR3 protein is CASSPGGLSGELFF. Here the CDR3 DNA reads TGTGCCAGCAGCCCCGGCGGACTATCCGGGGAGCTGTTTTTT.

This sequence joins TRBV10-3 and TRBJ2-1; 9 bases are a match to TRBD2. CDR1 is ENHRY and CDR2 is SYGVKD in the germline V gene. CDR3 length equals 16 residues. V was clipped by 2 bases and J by 6 bases; unmatched bases: 8. The CDR3, as DNA: TGTGCCATCAGTGAGCGTAATAGCGGGAGCGGCAATGAGCAGTTCTTC. This sequence encodes CAISERNSGSGNEQFF.

V and J are TRBV9 and TRBJ1-5; D gene ambiguous. CDR3 length: 16 amino acids. Germline CDR1 and CDR2: SGDLS and YYNGEE. V was clipped by 0 bases and J by 3 bases, with 13 bases between them. The CDR3 coding sequence is TGTGCCAGCAGCGTAGGGCCCGCACCTTACAATCAGCCCCAGCATTTT. It yields the protein CASSVGPAPYNQPQHF.

This clone was found a few times. The chain joins TRBV19 to TRBJ1-1; a possible D gene is TRBD1 (5 bases). This CDR3 is 13 amino acids long. The V and J ends lost 6 bases and 8 bases respectively, with 16 bases between them. The V gene's germline CDR1 is LNHDA and CDR2 SQIVND (reference sequence). The CDR3 sequence: CASSTYTGTEAFF. The CDR3 nucleotides are TGTGCCAGTAGCACCTATACCGGGACCGAAGCTTTCTTT.

The gene calls are TRBV5-6 and TRBJ2-5; D ambiguous. The last part of the DNA fits TRBJ2-7 better; the J call may be wrong. CDR3 length: 13 residues. Germline-derived CDR1 and CDR2 are SGHDT and YYEEEE. The CDR3 spells CASTSSIVNEQYF. The CDR3 DNA is TGTGCCAGCACCTCTTCCATAGTCAACGAGCAGTACTTC.

The chain recombines TRBV18 with TRBJ2-3; 9 bases map to TRBD1. This CDR3 has 14 amino acids. The germline CDR1 and CDR2 sequences are KGHSH and LQKENI. With 3 bases clipped from V and 6 bases from J, the junction kept 4 bases outside the gene matches. CDR3 region: CASSPDRGIDTQYF. Here the CDR3 DNA reads TGTGCCAGCTCACCCGACAGGGGGATCGATACGCAGTATTTT.

The genes are TRBV18 and TRBJ1-1, with D possibly TRBD1 on 5 matching bases. Germline V gene lookup returns CDR1 KGHSH and CDR2 LQKENI. Trimming removed 6 bases at V and 8 bases at J, with 10 bases between. CDR3 length: 11 residues. CDR3 protein: CASSERGEAFF. In nucleotides, the CDR3 is TGTGCCAGCTCCGAGCGGGGGGAAGCTTTCTTT.

This clone was observed a handful of times. This chain links TRBV19 with TRBJ2-7, with a weak D call TRBD1 (6 bases). V lost 5 bases and J lost 3, with 14 bases in between. CDR3 length equals 14 residues. Germline loops: CDR1 LNHDA, CDR2 SQIVND (reference sequence). The CDR3 sequence is CASSPGQGNYEQYF. The CDR3 DNA reads as TGTGCCAGTAGTCCGGGCCAGGGGAACTACGAGCAGTACTTC.

V is TRBV15 and J is TRBJ1-3, with no clear D. Looked up from germline, CDR1 is LNHNV and CDR2 is YYDKDF (reference sequence). V lost 0 bases and J 0 bases, leaving 9 bases between the germline ends. The CDR3 spans 16 residues. This chain's CDR3 is CATSRDDPGSGNTIYF. CDR3 bases: TGTGCCACCAGCAGAGATGATCCCGGCTCTGGAAACACCATATATTTT. Based on the CDR3 plus reference TRBV15 and TRBJ1-3, the full variable domain is DAMVIQNPRYQVTQFGKPVTLSCSQTLNHNVMYWYQQKSSQAPKLLFHYYDKDFNNEADTPDNFQSRRPNTSFCFLDIRSPGLGDTAMYLCATSRDDPGSGNTIYFGEGSWLTVV.

The chain links TRBV6-5 to TRBJ2-2, with TRBD2 matching 9 bases. CDR1 is MNHEY and CDR2 is SVGAGI in the germline V gene. With V trimmed by 2 bases and J by 7 bases, 8 bases remained unmatched. This CDR3 spans 16 amino acids. CDR3 DNA: TGTGCCAGCAGTTACGGGTTAGCGGGGGTCGGCGGGGAGCTGTTTTTT. It encodes CASSYGLAGVGGELFF.

The gene calls are TRBV18 and TRBJ2-1; 7 bases line up with TRBD2. This CDR3 contains 17 residues. The ends lost 4 bases at V and 7 bases at J; junction bases unmatched: 16. The germline V gene has CDR1 KGHSH and CDR2 LQKENI. The DNA of the CDR3 is TGTGCCAGCTCACGTACTAGCGCCCCGTCGATAGGGAATGAGCAGTTCTTC. Residues: CASSRTSAPSIGNEQFF.

The rearrangement uses TRBV7-2 and TRBJ2-7, with D perhaps assigned TRBD1 or TRBD2 (5 bases each). Germline V lookup: CDR1 SGHTA, CDR2 FQGNSA. The CDR3 is made up of 13 amino acids. V lost 4 bases, J lost 3 bases, and 10 bases lay in between. Here the CDR3 reads CASSSGTLYEQYF. The DNA of the CDR3 is TGTGCCAGCAGCTCCGGGACCCTCTACGAGCAGTACTTC. Combining the CDR3 with reference TRBV7-2 and TRBJ2-7 gives the whole variable domain GAGVSQSPSNKVTEKGKDVELRCDPISGHTALYWYRQSLGQGLEFLIYFQGNSAPDKSGLPSDRFSAERTGGSVSTLTIQRTQQEDSAVYLCASSSGTLYEQYFGPGTRLTVT.

The chain carries TRBV27 and TRBJ1-1; a weak D match, TRBD1 (5 bases). Trimming took off 4 bases at V and 11 bases at J, with 20 bases between the two ends. Looked up from germline, CDR1 is MNHEY and CDR2 is SMNVEV (reference sequence). This CDR3 is 14 amino acids long. DNA for the CDR3: TGTGCCAGCAGTTACTCGATAGGGGCTCTGGACGCTTTCTTT. Protein: CASSYSIGALDAFF.

The chain combines TRBV7-8 with TRBJ2-2; tentatively, D is TRBD1 or TRBD2 (5 bases each). The CDR3 is 14 amino acids. CDR1 is SGHVS and CDR2 is FQNEAQ in the germline V gene. The germline V and J ends were trimmed by 8 bases and 4 bases, with 14 bases remaining between them. CDR3 bases: TGTGCCAGCTGGGACGGGTCCGGCACCGGGGAGCTGTTTTTT. Its protein is CASWDGSGTGELFF.

The chain is built from TRBV18 and TRBJ2-2, with 7 bases aligning to TRBD2. Looked up from germline, CDR1 is KGHSH and CDR2 is LQKENI. CDR3 length: 13 residues. The V segment lost 1 base and the J segment 7 bases; nucleotides outside the gene matches: 0. The CDR3 here is CASSPRDYGELFF. In DNA, the CDR3 is TGTGCCAGCTCACCACGGGACTACGGGGAGCTGTTTTTT.

The chain joins TRBV2 to TRBJ2-3, with 8 bases aligning to TRBD2. CDR1 is SNHLY and CDR2 is FYNNEI in the germline V gene. This CDR3 comprises 16 residues. Unmatched junction bases numbered 9, after V lost 6 bases and J lost 1 base. The CDR3 coding sequence is TGTGCCAGCAGGACAGCGCGGGGGGATGGCACAGATACGCAGTATTTT. Protein sequence: CASRTARGDGTDTQYF.

This chain uses TRBV6-5 with TRBJ1-6, with D unclear. There are 12 residues in the CDR3. V was cut by 7 bases and J by 7 bases, with 8 bases left in between. From germline, CDR1 is MNHEY and CDR2 SVGAGI. CDR3 nucleotide sequence: TGTGCCAGCAACAAGGAGAATTCACCCCTCCACTTT. The encoded protein is CASNKENSPLHF.

The chain has TRBV10-1 and TRBJ2-7, with 10 bases lining up with TRBD2. Germline trimming cut 2 bases from V and 6 bases from J; bases unmatched to any gene: 10. CDR3 length: 16 residues. The germline V gene has CDR1 WNHNN and CDR2 SYGVQD (reference sequence). This chain's CDR3 is CASSEGLAGVGSEQYF. CDR3 sequence (DNA): TGCGCCAGCAGTGAGGGGCTAGCGGGAGTAGGAAGCGAGCAGTACTTC.

This chain connects TRBV6-1 to TRBJ2-7; possible D gene TRBD2, 5 bases. Germline V lookup: CDR1 MNHNS, CDR2 SASEGT. Deletions cut 8 bases from V and 7 bases from J, with 18 bases between. The CDR3 is 13 residues long. CDR3 amino acids: CASSRGGRLEQYF. The CDR3 nucleotides are TGTGCCAGCTCCCGCGGAGGCCGGTTGGAGCAGTACTTC.

The chain employs TRBV6-6 and TRBJ2-3; 8 bases fit TRBD2. CDR3 length equals 16 residues. V shed 5 bases, J shed 2 bases, and the junction held 9 bases outside the gene matches. Per germline, CDR1 MNHNY and CDR2 SVGAGI (reference sequence). CDR3 DNA sequence: TGTGCCAGCAGTAACCCCTTAGCGGGGAACACAGATACGCAGTATTTT. Its translation: CASSNPLAGNTDTQYF.

The rearrangement links TRBV15 to TRBJ1-1; a weak D match, TRBD1 (5 bases). The CDR3 sequence is 15 residues long. V was trimmed by 5 bases and J by 4 bases, leaving 17 bases between them. Germline V CDR1 and CDR2: LNHNV, YYDKDF (reference sequence). The CDR3: CATSRTETGGTEAFF. The CDR3 DNA reads TGTGCCACCAGCCGGACGGAAACGGGGGGCACTGAAGCTTTCTTT.

This clone was seen a few times. V and J are TRBV6-4 and TRBJ2-2, with D unresolved. The V end lost 2 bases, the J end lost 3 bases, and 7 bases lay between the germline ends. In germline, CDR1 is MRHNA, CDR2 SNTAGT. CDR3 length: 14 amino acids. CDR3 DNA sequence: TGTGCCAGCAGTGACAGGGCAGACACCGGGGAGCTGTTTTTT. Translated, it gives CASSDRADTGELFF.

The rearrangement joins TRBV28 to TRBJ2-1; TRBD2 aligns across 14 bases. Germline-derived CDR1 and CDR2 are MDHEN and SYDVKM. This CDR3 spans 14 amino acids. The V gene end was trimmed by 4 bases and the J gene end by 14 bases; junction bases not matched to a gene: 7. The CDR3 DNA reads as TGTGCCAGCAGTTCCACCGGGACTAGCGGGAGAAAGTTCTTC. It is translated as CASSSTGTSGRKFF.

The gene calls are TRBV5-6 and TRBJ2-3, with TRBD1 matching over 10 bases. The CDR3 runs to 16 residues. The ends lost 7 bases at V and 6 bases at J; junction bases unmatched: 14. The germline gives CDR1 SGHDT, CDR2 YYEEEE. The CDR3 protein is CASSGIGQGEEDTQYF. DNA for the CDR3: TGTGCCAGCTCCGGTATAGGACAGGGGGAGGAGGATACGCAGTATTTT.

The chain recombines TRBV2 with TRBJ1-5; possible D gene TRBD1, 5 bases. Trimming took off 2 bases at V and 13 bases at J, with 15 bases between the two ends. Germline CDR1 SNHLY, CDR2 FYNNEI. The CDR3 has 13 residues. CDR3 DNA: TGTGCCAGCAGTGAATTCGGGCCAGCAGGGCAGCATTTT. It is translated as CASSEFGPAGQHF.

The rearrangement uses TRBV6-1 and TRBJ2-1; 7 bases line up with TRBD2. This CDR3 spans 15 amino acids. Per the germline V gene, CDR1 is MNHNS and CDR2 is SASEGT. The trim removed 3 bases at V and 5 bases at J, leaving 7 bases unmatched. In DNA form, the CDR3 reads TGTGCCAGCAGTGATACTAGGGACTACGACAATGAGCAGTTCTTC. Amino acid sequence: CASSDTRDYDNEQFF.

This rearrangement joins TRBV25-1 to TRBJ2-3, with 7 bases identical to TRBD2. CDR1 is MGHDK and CDR2 is SYGVNS in the germline V gene. CDR3 length equals 16 residues. With V trimmed by 3 bases and J by 2 bases, 8 bases remained unmatched. The CDR3 here is CASSDGEGRLTDTQYF. The CDR3 nucleotides read TGTGCCAGCAGTGACGGGGAGGGCCGCCTCACAGATACGCAGTATTTT.

The chain couples TRBV25-1 to TRBJ2-7; 8 bases fit TRBD2. The germline CDR1 and CDR2 sequences are MGHDK and SYGVNS. With 1 base clipped from V and 9 bases from J, the junction kept 11 bases outside the gene matches. The CDR3 contains 15 residues. The DNA for the CDR3 is TGTGCCAGCAGTGAATTATCGGGGACTAGGAAGGCGCAGTACTTC. This codes for CASSELSGTRKAQYF.

The rearrangement joins TRBV4-3 to TRBJ2-6, with D possibly TRBD2 on 6 matching bases. V was clipped by 0 bases and J by 3 bases, with 12 bases between them. The germline V gene has CDR1 LGHNA and CDR2 YSLEER. The CDR3 is 17 residues long. The CDR3 DNA is TGCGCCAGCAGCCAAGATTGGGGGGTGAGTGGGGCCAACGTCCTGACTTTC. Amino acid sequence: CASSQDWGVSGANVLTF.

V usage is TRBV18 and J usage is TRBJ2-3, with D perhaps TRBD1 or TRBD2 (5 bases each). V was clipped by 6 bases and J by 2 bases, with 15 bases between them. The CDR3 is made up of 15 amino acids. CDR1 KGHSH and CDR2 LQKENI come from the germline V gene. CDR3 nucleotide sequence: TGTGCCAGCTCCCGCGACACGGGGCCCACAGATACGCAGTATTTT. It encodes CASSRDTGPTDTQYF.

The chain links TRBV19 to TRBJ2-5; 10 bases line up with TRBD1. From germline, CDR1 is LNHDA and CDR2 SQIVND (reference sequence). The CDR3 sequence is 14 residues long. The V gene end was trimmed by 2 bases and the J gene end by 9 bases; junction bases not matched to a gene: 6. For the CDR3, the DNA is TGTGCCAGTAGTATATCGGGGGACAGGGGACCCCAGTACTTC. Translation gives CASSISGDRGPQYF.

This chain uses TRBV7-2 with TRBJ2-1, with D tentatively TRBD1 (6 bases). Germline-derived CDR1 and CDR2 are SGHTA and FQGNSA. This CDR3 spans 15 amino acids. V was trimmed by 6 bases and J by 4 bases, leaving 16 bases between them. CDR3 sequence: CASSRRPQGYNEQFF. The CDR3 DNA reads as TGTGCCAGCAGTCGCCGGCCCCAGGGGTACAATGAGCAGTTCTTC.